The 17 T cell receptor beta chains presented below share a single source sample, sequenced in a study of shared clonotypes between healthy human individuals. Some clones are missing from TCRdb's copy, which holds only in-frame ones; the method was immunoSEQ multiplex PCR. The sample carries around 500,000 clones, 81% recorded once. The sample comprised PBMCs. The receptors were gathered from a woman aged 40 to 49 in good health. Some clones in this sample may be carry-over from other donors' samples.

The chain is built from TRBV28 and TRBJ2-6; a weak D match, TRBD2 (5 bases). The CDR3 covers 16 residues. Trimming removed 2 bases at V and 1 base at J, with 9 bases between. CDR1 and CDR2 from the germline V gene are MDHEN and SYDVKM. The CDR3 DNA sequence: TGTGCCAGCAGTTTAGCCCCGGGGTCTGGGGCCAACGTCCTGACTTTC. Protein sequence: CASSLAPGSGANVLTF.

About this clone: Other DNA sequences from this sample encode an identical CDR3 as well. CDR3 coding DNA: TGCGCCAGCAGCCCAGGACTGAGCACAGATACGCAGTATTTT. Translated, it gives CASSPGLSTDTQYF. The rearrangement uses TRBV5-1 and TRBJ2-3; a weak D match, TRBD2 (5 bases). V lost 4 bases, J lost 0 bases, and 9 bases lay in between. The CDR3 covers 14 residues. The germline CDR1 and CDR2 sequences are SGHRS and YFSETQ. The whole variable domain, filled in from reference TRBV5-1 and TRBJ2-3, reads KAGVTQTPRYLIKTRGQQVTLSCSPISGHRSVSWYQQTPGQGLQFLFEYFSETQRNKGNFPGRFSGRQFSNSRSEMNVSTLELGDSALYLCASSPGLSTDTQYFGPGTRLTVL.

This clone was seen ten or more times. V and J are TRBV7-6 and TRBJ1-5, with D hard to call. V lost 0 bases to trimming and J lost 5 bases, with 5 bases between them. CDR1 and CDR2 (germline): SGHVS, FNYEAQ. The CDR3 is 13 residues long. The CDR3 nucleotides read TGTGCCAGCAGCTTAGCGGAGGATCAGCCCCAGCATTTT. Encoded protein: CASSLAEDQPQHF.

The chain employs TRBV19 and TRBJ1-1; 7 positions agree with TRBD1. Looked up from germline, CDR1 is LNHDA and CDR2 is SQIVND (reference sequence). J gave up 1 base and V 4 bases, and 3 bases lay outside the gene matches. The CDR3 runs to 14 residues. In nucleotides, the CDR3 is TGTGCCAGTAGTAAGGGACAGAGGAACACTGAAGCTTTCTTT. Protein product: CASSKGQRNTEAFF.

This sequence joins TRBV2 and TRBJ2-1; TRBD2 is a possible D gene (6 bases). V was shortened by 7 bases and J by 5 bases, with 18 bases between the two germline ends. This CDR3 contains 15 residues. CDR1 is SNHLY and CDR2 is FYNNEI in the germline V gene. CDR3 in amino acids: CASKQEGVWNNEQFF. CDR3 bases: TGTGCCAGCAAGCAGGAGGGTGTCTGGAACAATGAGCAGTTCTTC. Drawing the rest from reference TRBV2 and TRBJ2-1, the complete variable domain is EPEVTQTPSHQVTQMGQEVILRCVPISNHLYFYWYRQILGQKVEFLVSFYNNEISEKSEIFDDQFSVERPDGSNFTLKIRSTKLEDSAMYFCASKQEGVWNNEQFFGPGTRLTVL.

Concerning this clone: A read error likely explains this, since a far larger clone differs by one base. This specimen includes other DNA sequences encoding the same CDR3. The chain combines TRBV2 with TRBJ2-7, with 9 bases lining up with TRBD1. CDR1 and CDR2 from the germline V gene are SNHLY and FYNNEI. This CDR3 region has 14 residues. With V trimmed by 8 bases and J by 7 bases, 12 bases remained unmatched. The CDR3 region is CASRGQGLGWEQYF. DNA of the CDR3: TGTGCCAGCCGGGGACAGGGACTTGGTTGGGAGCAGTACTTC.

The chain has TRBV6-5 and TRBJ2-2; D is unclear. The germline V gene has CDR1 MNHEY and CDR2 SVGAGI. CDR3 length: 14 residues. V was clipped by 8 bases and J by 5 bases, with 15 bases between them. CDR3 coding DNA: TGTGCCAGCTCTCCCCGGGCTGGGACCGGGGAGCTGTTTTTT. Protein: CASSPRAGTGELFF.

The chain uses TRBV7-9 and TRBJ1-1, with D maybe TRBD1 (6 bases). The CDR3 has 14 residues. Germline assignment: CDR1 SEHNR and CDR2 FQNEAQ (reference sequence). The V end was cut by 2 bases, the J end by 7 bases, with 14 bases between. This CDR3 is CASSLTQDSYEAFF. CDR3 nucleotide sequence: TGTGCCAGCAGCTTAACCCAGGACAGTTATGAAGCTTTCTTT.

The V and J genes are TRBV11-3 and TRBJ2-1; D is unclear. Germline CDR1 reads SGHNT; CDR2 reads YENEEA. The CDR3 loop spans 13 amino acids. Trimming removed 1 base at V and 5 bases at J, with 6 bases between. CDR3 DNA sequence: TGTGCCAGCAGCTTAGGCAGTAACAATGAGCAGTTCTTC. As protein: CASSLGSNNEQFF.

V usage is TRBV27 and J usage is TRBJ1-1; D is unresolved. The V gene lost 4 bases and the J gene lost 1 base, with 4 bases spanning the gap. Germline V gene data show CDR1 as MNHEY and CDR2 as SMNVEV (reference sequence). The CDR3 sequence is 12 residues long. The CDR3 sequence: CASSSANTEAFF. CDR3 sequence (DNA): TGTGCCAGCAGTTCGGCGAACACTGAAGCTTTCTTT.

The V call is TRBV27, the J call TRBJ2-7; tentative D call: TRBD2 (5 bases). V dropped 8 bases and J dropped 4 bases, with 15 bases sitting between them. This CDR3 has 13 amino acids. The germline V gene has CDR1 MNHEY and CDR2 SMNVEV (reference sequence). As DNA, the CDR3 is TGTGCCAGCGGATCCGGAGGTGGGTACGAGCAGTACTTC. Translated, it gives CASGSGGGYEQYF.

This chain connects TRBV27 to TRBJ1-5; D gene uncertain. Trimming took 6 bases from V and 0 from J, leaving 12 bases between them. Germline V gene data show CDR1 as MNHEY and CDR2 as SMNVEV (reference sequence). CDR3 length: 15 residues. The CDR3 nucleotides are TGTGCCAGCAGCCCTACACCATATAGCAATCAGCCCCAGCATTTT. It yields the protein CASSPTPYSNQPQHF.

The chain links TRBV2 to TRBJ1-5; a possible D gene is TRBD1 (6 bases). Deletions cut 7 bases from V and 1 base from J, with 14 bases between. Germline V gene lookup returns CDR1 SNHLY and CDR2 FYNNEI. The CDR3 totals 15 residues. CDR3 coding DNA: TGTGCCAGCAAGAAAGACGGGGGCAGCAATCAGCCCCAGCATTTT. Residues: CASKKDGGSNQPQHF. Filled out from reference TRBV2 and TRBJ1-5, the complete variable domain reads EPEVTQTPSHQVTQMGQEVILRCVPISNHLYFYWYRQILGQKVEFLVSFYNNEISEKSEIFDDQFSVERPDGSNFTLKIRSTKLEDSAMYFCASKKDGGSNQPQHFGDGTRLSIL.

On this clone itself: With a far larger clone one base away, a read error is the likely cause. This chain connects TRBV7-2 to TRBJ2-2; perhaps TRBD1 as D (6 bases). Deletions cut 3 bases from V and 5 bases from J, with 13 bases between. Germline CDR1 is SGHTA and CDR2 is FQGNSA. CDR3 size: 15 residues. Here the CDR3 DNA reads TGTGCCAGCAGCTTCAGGGGTGAGAGAACCGGGGAGCTGTTTTTT. This translates into CASSFRGERTGELFF.

This clone has a single count. The chain uses TRBV2 and TRBJ1-2; TRBD1 matches at 7 bases. Germline-derived CDR1 and CDR2 are SNHLY and FYNNEI. The CDR3 loop spans 15 amino acids. The trim removed 1 base at V and 3 bases at J, leaving 5 bases unmatched. CDR3 sequence: CASSEEGQIDYGYTF. DNA of the CDR3: TGTGCCAGCAGTGAAGAGGGACAGATAGACTATGGCTACACCTTC.

As regards this clone: A far larger clone differs by one base, so this is likely a read error. The chain carries TRBV27 and TRBJ2-1, with D perhaps assigned TRBD1 or TRBD2 (5 bases each). The CDR3 is 12 residues long. Looked up from germline, CDR1 is MNHEY and CDR2 is SMNVEV (reference sequence). V lost 3 bases and J 15 bases, leaving 15 bases between the germline ends. CDR3 in amino acids: CASSFRGVGRFF. As DNA, the CDR3 is TGTGCCAGCAGTTTTCGAGGGGTCGGGCGGTTCTTC.

This clone was recorded only once. This rearrangement joins TRBV30 to TRBJ2-5; no clear D. V dropped 0 bases and J dropped 5 bases, with 16 bases sitting between them. The CDR3 totals 15 residues. Germline V gene sequence: CDR1 GTSNPN, CDR2 SVGIG (reference sequence). The CDR3 protein is CAWSVHQRVWETQYF. The CDR3, as DNA: TGTGCCTGGAGTGTACATCAGCGAGTGTGGGAGACCCAGTACTTC.